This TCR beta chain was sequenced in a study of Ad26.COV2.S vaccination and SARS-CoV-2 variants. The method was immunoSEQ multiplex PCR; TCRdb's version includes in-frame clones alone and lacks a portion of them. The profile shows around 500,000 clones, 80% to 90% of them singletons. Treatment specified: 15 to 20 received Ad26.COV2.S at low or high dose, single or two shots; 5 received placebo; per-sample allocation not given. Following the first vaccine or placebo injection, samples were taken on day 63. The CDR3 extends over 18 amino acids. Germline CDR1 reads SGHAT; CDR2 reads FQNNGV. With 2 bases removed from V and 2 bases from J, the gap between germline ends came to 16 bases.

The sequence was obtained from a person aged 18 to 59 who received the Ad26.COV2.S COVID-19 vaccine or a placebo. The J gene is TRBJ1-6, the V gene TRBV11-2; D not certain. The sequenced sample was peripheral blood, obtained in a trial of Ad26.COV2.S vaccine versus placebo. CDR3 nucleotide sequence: TGTGCCAGCAGCTTATTCGGAAACAGAGAAACCTATAATTCACCCCTCCACTTT. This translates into CASSLFGNRETYNSPLHF. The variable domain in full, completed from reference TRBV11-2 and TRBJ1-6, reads EAGVAQSPRYKIIEKRQSVAFWCNPISGHATLYWYQQILGQGPKLLIQFQNNGVVDDSQLPKDRFSAERLKGVDSTLKIQPAKLEDSAVYLCASSLFGNRETYNSPLHFGNGTRLTVT.